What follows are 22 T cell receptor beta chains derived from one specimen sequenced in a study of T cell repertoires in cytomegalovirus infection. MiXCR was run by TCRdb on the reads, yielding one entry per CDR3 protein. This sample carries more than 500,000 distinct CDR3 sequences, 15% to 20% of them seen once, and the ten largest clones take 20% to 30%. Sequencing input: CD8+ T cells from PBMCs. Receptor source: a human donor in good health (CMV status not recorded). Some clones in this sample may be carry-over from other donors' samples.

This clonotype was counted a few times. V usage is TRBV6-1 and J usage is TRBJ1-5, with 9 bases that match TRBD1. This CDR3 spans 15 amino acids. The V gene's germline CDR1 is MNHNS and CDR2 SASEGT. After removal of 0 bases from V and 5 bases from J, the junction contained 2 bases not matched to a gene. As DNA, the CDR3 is TGTGCCAGCAGTGAAGCGGGGACAGGGCATCAGCCCCAGCATTTT. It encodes CASSEAGTGHQPQHF.

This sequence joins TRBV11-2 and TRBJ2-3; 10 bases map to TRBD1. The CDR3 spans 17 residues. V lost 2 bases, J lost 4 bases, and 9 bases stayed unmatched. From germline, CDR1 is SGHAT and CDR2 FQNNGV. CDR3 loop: CASSLLRQGAIADTQYF. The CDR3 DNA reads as TGTGCCAGCAGCTTACTTAGACAGGGGGCGATCGCAGATACGCAGTATTTT.

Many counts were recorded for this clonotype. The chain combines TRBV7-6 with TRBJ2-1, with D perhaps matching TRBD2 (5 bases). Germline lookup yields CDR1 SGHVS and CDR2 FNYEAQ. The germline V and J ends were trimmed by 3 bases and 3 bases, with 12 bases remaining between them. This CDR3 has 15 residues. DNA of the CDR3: TGTGCCAGCAGCTTCAAGGACGGAGGCTACAATGAGCAGTTCTTC. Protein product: CASSFKDGGYNEQFF.

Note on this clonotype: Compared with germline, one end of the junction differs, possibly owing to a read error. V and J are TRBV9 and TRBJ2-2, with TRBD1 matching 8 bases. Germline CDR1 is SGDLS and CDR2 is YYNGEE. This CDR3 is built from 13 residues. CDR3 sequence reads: CPSSTGGTGELFF. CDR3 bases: TGTCCCAGCAGTACAGGGGGCACCGGGGAGCTGTTTTTT.

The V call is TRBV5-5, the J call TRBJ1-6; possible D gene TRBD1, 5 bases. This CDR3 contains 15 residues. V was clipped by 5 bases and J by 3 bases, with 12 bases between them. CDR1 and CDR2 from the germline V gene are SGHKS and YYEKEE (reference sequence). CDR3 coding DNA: TGTGCCAGCAGTTCCCGGGACGGCTATAATTCACCCCTCCACTTT. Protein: CASSSRDGYNSPLHF.

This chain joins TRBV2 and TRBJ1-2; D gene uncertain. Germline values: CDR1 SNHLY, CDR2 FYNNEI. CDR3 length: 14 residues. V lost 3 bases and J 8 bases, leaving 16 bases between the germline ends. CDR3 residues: CASSDGRPLAGYTF. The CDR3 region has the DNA TGTGCCAGCAGTGATGGCAGGCCCCTCGCGGGCTACACCTTC.

As DNA, the CDR3 is TGTGCCTGGAGTCCAGGGGGCGCGGAGACCCAGTACTTC. This encodes CAWSPGGAETQYF. The chain combines TRBV30 with TRBJ2-5; 8 nucleotides line up with TRBD1. Germline CDR1 is GTSNPN and CDR2 is SVGIG (reference sequence). V lost 2 bases, J lost 5 bases, and 4 bases stayed unmatched. There are 13 residues in the CDR3. Using reference TRBV30 and TRBJ2-5 for the parts outside the CDR3, the full variable domain is SQTIHQWPATLVQPVGSPLSLECTVEGTSNPNLYWYRQAAGRGLQLLFYSVGIGQISSEVPQNLSASRPQDRQFILSSKKLLLSDSGFYLCAWSPGGAETQYFGPGTRLLVL.

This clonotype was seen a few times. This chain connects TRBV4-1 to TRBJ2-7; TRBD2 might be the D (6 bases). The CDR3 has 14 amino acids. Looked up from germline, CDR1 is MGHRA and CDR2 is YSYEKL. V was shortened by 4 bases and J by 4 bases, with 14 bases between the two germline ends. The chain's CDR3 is CASSPPGTVYEQYF. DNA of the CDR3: TGCGCCAGCAGCCCTCCAGGGACTGTATACGAGCAGTACTTC.

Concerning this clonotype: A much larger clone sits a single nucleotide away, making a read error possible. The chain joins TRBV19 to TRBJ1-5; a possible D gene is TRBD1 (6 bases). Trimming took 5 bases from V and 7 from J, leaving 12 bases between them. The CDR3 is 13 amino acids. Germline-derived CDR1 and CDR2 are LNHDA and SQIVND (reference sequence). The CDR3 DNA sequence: TGTGCCAGTAGTCCCGAGGGGGTACAGCCCCAGCATTTT. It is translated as CASSPEGVQPQHF.

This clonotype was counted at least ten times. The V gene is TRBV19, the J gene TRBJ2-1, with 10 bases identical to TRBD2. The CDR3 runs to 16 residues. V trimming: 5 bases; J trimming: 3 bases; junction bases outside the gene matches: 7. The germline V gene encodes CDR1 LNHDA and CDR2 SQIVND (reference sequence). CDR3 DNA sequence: TGTGCCAGTAGTCCCAGCGTAGCGGGAGGCTACAATGAGCAGTTCTTC. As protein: CASSPSVAGGYNEQFF.

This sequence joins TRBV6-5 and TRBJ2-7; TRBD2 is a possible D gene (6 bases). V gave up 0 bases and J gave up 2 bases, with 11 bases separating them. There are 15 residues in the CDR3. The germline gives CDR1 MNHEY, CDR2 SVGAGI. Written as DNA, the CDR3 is TGTGCCAGCAGTTACTCCCGCGGGGATACCTACGAGCAGTACTTC. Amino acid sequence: CASSYSRGDTYEQYF.

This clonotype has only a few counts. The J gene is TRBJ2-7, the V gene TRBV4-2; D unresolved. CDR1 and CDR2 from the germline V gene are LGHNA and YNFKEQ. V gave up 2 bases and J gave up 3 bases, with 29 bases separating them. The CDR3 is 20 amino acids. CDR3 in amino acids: CASSQSVRVEPKRINYEQYF. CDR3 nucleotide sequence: TGTGCCAGCAGCCAATCAGTAAGAGTAGAACCCAAGCGCATTAACTACGAGCAGTACTTC.

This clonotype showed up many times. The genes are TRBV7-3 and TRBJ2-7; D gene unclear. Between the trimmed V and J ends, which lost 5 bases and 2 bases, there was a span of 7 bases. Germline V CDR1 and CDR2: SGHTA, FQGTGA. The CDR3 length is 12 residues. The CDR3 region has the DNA TGTGCCAGCAGCCAACCACCCTACGAGCAGTACTTC. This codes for CASSQPPYEQYF.

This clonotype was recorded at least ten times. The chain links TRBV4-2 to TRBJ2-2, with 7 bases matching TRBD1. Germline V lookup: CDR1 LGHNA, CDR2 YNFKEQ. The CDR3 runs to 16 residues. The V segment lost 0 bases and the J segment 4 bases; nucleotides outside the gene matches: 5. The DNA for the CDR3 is TGTGCCAGCAGCCAAGATCTGGCAGGGGGCACCGGGGAGCTGTTTTTT. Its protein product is CASSQDLAGGTGELFF.

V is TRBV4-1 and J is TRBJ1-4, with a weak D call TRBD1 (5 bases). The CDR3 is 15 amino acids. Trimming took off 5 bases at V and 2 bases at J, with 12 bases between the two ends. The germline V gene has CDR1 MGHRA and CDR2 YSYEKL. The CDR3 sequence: CASSETSGTNEKLFF. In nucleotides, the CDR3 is TGCGCCAGCAGCGAAACTTCAGGGACTAATGAAAAACTGTTTTTT.

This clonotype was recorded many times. The CDR3 here is CASSLPDRGPNTGELFF. CDR3 in DNA: TGTGCCAGTAGCCTACCGGACAGGGGGCCGAACACCGGGGAGCTGTTTTTT. The rearrangement joins TRBV19 to TRBJ2-2; 11 bases line up with TRBD1. The CDR3 extends over 17 amino acids. Losses at the gene ends were 6 bases for V and 0 bases for J; bases not matched to a gene: 6. The germline V gene has CDR1 LNHDA and CDR2 SQIVND (reference sequence).

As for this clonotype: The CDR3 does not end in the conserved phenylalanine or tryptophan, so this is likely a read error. The chain's CDR3 is CASSFKTGYEQYL. As DNA, the CDR3 is TGTGCCAGCAGCTTCAAGACAGGCTACGAGCAGTACTTA. This chain links TRBV5-4 with TRBJ2-7; TRBD1 might be the D (6 bases). Germline V lookup: CDR1 SGHNT, CDR2 YYREEE (reference sequence). The V gene lost 2 bases and the J gene lost 3 bases, with 9 bases spanning the gap. This CDR3 comprises 13 residues.

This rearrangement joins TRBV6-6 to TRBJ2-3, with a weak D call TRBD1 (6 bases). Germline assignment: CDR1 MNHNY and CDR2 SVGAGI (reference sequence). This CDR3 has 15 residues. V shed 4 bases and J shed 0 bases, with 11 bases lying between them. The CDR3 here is CASSSDRLSTDTQYF. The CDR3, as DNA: TGTGCCAGCAGTTCAGACAGGCTCAGCACAGATACGCAGTATTTT.

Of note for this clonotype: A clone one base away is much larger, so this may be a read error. CDR3 DNA sequence: TGTGCCAGCCTCGGGGCTAGCGGGGGGCCCTTCCAAGAGACCCAGTACTTC. Translation gives CASLGASGGPFQETQYF. The genes are TRBV11-2 and TRBJ2-5; 11 bases line up with TRBD2. V shed 8 bases, J shed 1 base, and the junction held 12 bases outside the gene matches. CDR1 is SGHAT and CDR2 is FQNNGV in the germline V gene. This CDR3 comprises 17 residues.

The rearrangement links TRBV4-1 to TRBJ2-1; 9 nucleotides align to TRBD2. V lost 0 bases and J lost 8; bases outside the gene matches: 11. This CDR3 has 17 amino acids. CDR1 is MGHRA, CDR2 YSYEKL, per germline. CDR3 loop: CASSQEGGRAYLDEQFF. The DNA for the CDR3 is TGCGCCAGCAGCCAAGAGGGCGGGAGGGCCTACCTCGATGAGCAGTTCTTC.

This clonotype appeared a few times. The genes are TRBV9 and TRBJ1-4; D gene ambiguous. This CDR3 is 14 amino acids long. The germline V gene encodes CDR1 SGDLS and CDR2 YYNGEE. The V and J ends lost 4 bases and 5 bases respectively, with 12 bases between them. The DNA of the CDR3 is TGTGCCAGCAGCCTGGAGGTCCGCAATGAAAAACTGTTTTTT. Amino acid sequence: CASSLEVRNEKLFF.

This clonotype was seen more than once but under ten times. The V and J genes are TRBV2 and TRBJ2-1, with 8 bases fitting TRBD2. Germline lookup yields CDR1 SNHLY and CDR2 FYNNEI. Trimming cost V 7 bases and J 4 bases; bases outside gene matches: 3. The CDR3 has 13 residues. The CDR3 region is CASTGGRYNEQFF. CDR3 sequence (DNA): TGTGCCAGCACGGGGGGGAGATACAATGAGCAGTTCTTC.